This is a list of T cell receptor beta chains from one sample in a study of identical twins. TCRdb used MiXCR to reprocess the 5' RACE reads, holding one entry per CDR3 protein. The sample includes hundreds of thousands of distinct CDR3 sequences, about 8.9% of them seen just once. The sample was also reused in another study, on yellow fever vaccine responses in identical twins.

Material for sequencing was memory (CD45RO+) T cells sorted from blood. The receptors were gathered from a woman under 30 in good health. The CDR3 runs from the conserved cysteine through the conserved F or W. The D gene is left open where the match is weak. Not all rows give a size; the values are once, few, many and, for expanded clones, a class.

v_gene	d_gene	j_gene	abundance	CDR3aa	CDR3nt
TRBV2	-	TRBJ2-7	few	CASSDGPYVEQYF	TGTGCCAGCAGTGACGGGCCTTACGTTGAGCAGTACTTC
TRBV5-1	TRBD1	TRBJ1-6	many	CASGQGGDSPLHF	TGCGCCAGCGGACAGGGAGGGGATTCACCCCTCCACTTT
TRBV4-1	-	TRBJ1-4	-	CASSQDAGEGKLFF	TGCGCCAGCAGCCAAGATGCAGGGGAGGGAAAACTGTTTTTT
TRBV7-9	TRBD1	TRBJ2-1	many	CASSKNQGARDNEQFF	TGTGCCAGCAGCAAGAATCAGGGGGCACGGGACAATGAGCAGTTCTTC
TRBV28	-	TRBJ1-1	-	CASSPPWANTEAFF	TGTGCCAGCAGTCCACCTTGGGCAAACACTGAAGCTTTCTTT
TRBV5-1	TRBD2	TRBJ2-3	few	CASSLGTSGRPSSTDTQYF	TGCGCCAGCAGCCTAGGTACTAGCGGGAGGCCTTCTAGCACAGATACGCAGTATTTT
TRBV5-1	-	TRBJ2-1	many	CASSLAGETYNEQFF	TGCGCCAGCAGCTTGGCCGGGGAGACCTACAATGAGCAGTTCTTC
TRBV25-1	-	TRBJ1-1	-	CASSVPGLNTEAFF	TGTGCCAGCAGTGTTCCAGGACTGAACACTGAAGCTTTCTTT
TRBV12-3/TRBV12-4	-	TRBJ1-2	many	CASSLARQNYGYTF	TGTGCCAGCAGTTTAGCGCGACAGAACTATGGCTACACCTTC
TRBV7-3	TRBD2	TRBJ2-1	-	CASSPVAGGGNNEQFF	TGTGCCAGCAGCCCCGTAGCGGGAGGGGGAAACAATGAGCAGTTCTTC
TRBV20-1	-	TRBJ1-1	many	CSAQAGGNTEAFF	TGCAGTGCCCAGGCGGGCGGGAACACTGAAGCTTTCTTT
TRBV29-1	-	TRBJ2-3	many	CTPGGLTDTQYF	TGCACCCCTGGAGGGTTGACAGATACGCAGTATTTT
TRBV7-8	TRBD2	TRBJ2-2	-	CASSFGLAGVSGELFF	TGTGCCAGCAGCTTCGGACTAGCGGGAGTCTCCGGGGAGCTGTTTTTT